This TCR beta chain is from a study of cytomegalovirus exposure and HLA in healthy donors (dated by TCRdb to about 2017). With respect to the entire study: The 700 or so repertoires of the first cohort and the 120 or so validation repertoires were produced on the same platform, according to a later analysis. The aim of the study was to test whether cataloging public T cell receptors could identify signatures of past pathogen exposure. Along with the roughly 610-subject first cohort, a separate validation cohort of over a hundred different subjects was used. High-throughput TCR immunosequencing, statistical association of individual TCRs with disease status, and machine learning were combined to predict cytomegalovirus infection status.

General findings and caveats noted by the study authors: Of the cluster scores, 94% were above 0 in a later analysis, which found that TCRs clustered in the first cohort also tended to co-occur in the 120 or so validation repertoires. A total of 150 to 200 TCR beta chains were listed by the study as associated with cytomegalovirus. The authors suggested that the approach could potentially be generalized to other disease states and immunological phenotypes. The classifier was reported to diagnose cytomegalovirus status with high specificity and sensitivity in both the original cohort and the validation cohort. All 120 or so repertoires were used to score co-occurrence in the validation cohort in a later analysis, because that analysis had no HLA typing for the cohort. A few of the identified cytomegalovirus-associated TCR beta chains were confirmed in vitro to be specific for cytomegalovirus antigens. Across donors, most TCR sequences were observed very rarely, whereas some public TCRs were present in many individuals.

The library was produced with the immunoSEQ multiplex PCR assay. In the paper's pipeline: A statistical classification framework was built for diagnosing cytomegalovirus status from the catalog of TCR beta chain sequences. The source is immuneACCESS, and TCRdb retained only in-frame sequences with V and J called. Part of the clones is not carried over; for the studies checked, unresolved V genes explain less than half of this, and the remainder is unexplained. D and trimming were read from the DNA, whereas the V and J calls and clone size are those reported in that table. This sample lists around 150,000 clones; over 85% were detected once. In total, the top ten clones hold approximately 10% of the sample. CDR1 and CDR2, per the germline V gene, are SQVTM and ANQGSEA. Spanning cysteine to phenylalanine, the CDR3 consists of 14 amino acids. Only CDR3 DNA remains: 42 bases, in frame from the first base. Compared with germline, V lacks 3 bases and J lacks 0 bases; bases without a gene match: 3.

Separate from the roughly 660-subject first cohort, the validation cohort of roughly 110 subjects was the group to which the donors belonged. About this clone: The antigen this receptor binds is unknown. No much larger clonotype is one base removed from it; base qualities were not supplied.

The source is a woman younger than 35 in good health and CMV-seropositive. The chain employs TRBV29-1 and TRBJ2-3; 7 of the junction bases match TRBD1. Sequencing was performed on PBMCs. The nucleotide sequence reads as follows: TGCAGCGTTGATAGGGACAGTAGCACAGATACGCAGTATTTT. The encoded protein is CSVDRDSSTDTQYF.